This section outlines one TCR beta chain sequence together with its context. In the original analysis: Reference gene primer amplification in the assay estimated nucleated cell counts. Sequenced by immunoSEQ multiplex PCR; TCRdb stores in-frame clones only, minus some. V, J and clone size are taken as reported in that table, and D and trimming were inferred from the DNA itself. The data hold 250,000 to 350,000 clones, with roughly 90% observed a single time. This CDR3 has 17 amino acids. The germline gives CDR1 MNHEY, CDR2 SMNVEV (reference sequence). V lost 6 bases and J 7 bases, leaving 25 bases between the germline ends. This record belongs to a study of blood T cell repertoires in COVID-19. Study context: From T cells, B-cell-depleted T cells, or PBMCs came the material, which was cDNA or gDNA.

Sequenced: peripheral blood. This chain links TRBV27 with TRBJ2-1, with D perhaps TRBD2 (7 bases). The TCR originated in a woman aged 50 to 60 who had recovered from COVID-19. CDR3 nucleotide sequence: TGTGCCAGCAGACAACCGAAGCGACCCGAGGGGGGGAATGAGCAGTTCTTC. Protein sequence: CASRQPKRPEGGNEQFF.